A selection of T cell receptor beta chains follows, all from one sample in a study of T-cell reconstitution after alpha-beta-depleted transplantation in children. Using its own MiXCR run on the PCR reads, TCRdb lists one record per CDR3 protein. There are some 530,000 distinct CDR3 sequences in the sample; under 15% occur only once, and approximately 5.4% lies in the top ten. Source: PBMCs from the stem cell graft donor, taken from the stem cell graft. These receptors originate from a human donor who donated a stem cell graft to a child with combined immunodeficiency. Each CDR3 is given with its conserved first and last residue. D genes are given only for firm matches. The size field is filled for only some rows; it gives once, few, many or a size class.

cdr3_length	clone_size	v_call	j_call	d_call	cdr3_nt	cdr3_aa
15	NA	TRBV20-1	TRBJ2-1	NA	TGCAGTGCTAGAACCGGGGGGACACTGTACAATGAGCAGTTCTTC	CSARTGGTLYNEQFF
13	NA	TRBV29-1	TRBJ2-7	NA	TGCAGCGTTGTTAGGAGTACGGGGTACGAGCAGTACTTC	CSVVRSTGYEQYF
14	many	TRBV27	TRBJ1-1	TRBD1	TGTGCCAGCAGTAAAACAGGGGCCTACACTGAAGCTTTCTTT	CASSKTGAYTEAFF
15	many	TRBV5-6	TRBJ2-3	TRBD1	TGTGCCAGCAGCTTAGTTGGGACAGGGCGGGATACGCAGTATTTT	CASSLVGTGRDTQYF
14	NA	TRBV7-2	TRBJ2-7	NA	TGTGCCAGCAGCTTAGTCAGCGAGCTTTACGAGCAGTACTTC	CASSLVSELYEQYF
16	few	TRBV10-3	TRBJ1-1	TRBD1	TGTGCCATCAGCGACTCCGGGACAGGGATGAACACTGAAGCTTTCTTT	CAISDSGTGMNTEAFF
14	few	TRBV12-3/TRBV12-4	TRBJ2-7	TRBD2	TGTGCCAGCAGTTTGACTAGCGGGGAAAACGAGCAGTACTTC	CASSLTSGENEQYF
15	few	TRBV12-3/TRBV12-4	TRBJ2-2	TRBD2	TGTGCCAGCAGTTTTTGGCTAGCGGACACCGGGGAGCTGTTTTTT	CASSFWLADTGELFF
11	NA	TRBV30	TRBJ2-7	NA	TGTGCCTGGAAGGTGTACCACGAGCAGTACTTC	CAWKVYHEQYF
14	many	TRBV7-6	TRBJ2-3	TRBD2	TGTGCCAGCAGCTATGGGACTAGTGGAGATACGCAGTATTTT	CASSYGTSGDTQYF
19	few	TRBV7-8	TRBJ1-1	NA	TGTGCCAGCCACACGTGGGCGACGAAACCGAACCAGGGGCCTGCTGAAGCTTTCTTT	CASHTWATKPNQGPAEAFF
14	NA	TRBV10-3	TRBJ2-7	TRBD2	TGTGCCATCAGTTTAGCGGGGCCTAGAGACGAGCAGTACTTC	CAISLAGPRDEQYF
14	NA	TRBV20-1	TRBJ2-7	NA	TGCAGTGCTAGAGATATCAGGGAGCCCTACGAGCAGTACTTC	CSARDIREPYEQYF
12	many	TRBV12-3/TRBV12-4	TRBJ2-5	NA	TGTGCCAGCAGTTTCCAAGGGGAGACCCAGTACTTC	CASSFQGETQYF
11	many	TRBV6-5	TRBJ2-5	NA	TGTGCCAGCAGCGGACAAGAGACCCAGTACTTC	CASSGQETQYF
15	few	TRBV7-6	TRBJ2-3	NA	TGTGCCAGCAGCTCCGGGACATCCCCCTTTGGTCCGCAGTATTTT	CASSSGTSPFGPQYF
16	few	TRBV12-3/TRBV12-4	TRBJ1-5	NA	TGTGCCAGCACCTGGGGGCCGGGTGGAGGCAATCAGCCCCAGCATTTT	CASTWGPGGGNQPQHF
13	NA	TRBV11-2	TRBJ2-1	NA	TGTGCCAGCAGCTTATTTGTAGGGCAGGGGCTGTTCTTC	CASSLFVGQGLFF
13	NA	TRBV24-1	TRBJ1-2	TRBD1	TGTGCCACCAGTGATCCGGACAGGACCGGCTACACCTTC	CATSDPDRTGYTF
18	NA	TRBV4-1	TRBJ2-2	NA	TGCGCCAGCAGCCAAGATACGGCTAGGACTACCTACACCGGGGAGCTGTTTTTT	CASSQDTARTTYTGELFF
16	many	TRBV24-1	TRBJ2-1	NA	TGTGCCACCAGTGATTGGGGCGGGGGCGGGGGAAATGAGCAGTTCTTC	CATSDWGGGGGNEQFF
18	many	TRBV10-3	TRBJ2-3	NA	TGTGCCATCAGTGAGCCCCTGCTGACAGCCTCTAGCACAGATACGCAGTATTTT	CAISEPLLTASSTDTQYF
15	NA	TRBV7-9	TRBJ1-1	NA	TGTGCCACCCCCACGGGGCAGCTGGGGAACACTGAAGCTTTCTTT	CATPTGQLGNTEAFF
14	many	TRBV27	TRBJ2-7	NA	TGTGCCAGCAGTTTACGGGGGACCCTCTACGAGCAGTACTTC	CASSLRGTLYEQYF
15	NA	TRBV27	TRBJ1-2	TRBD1	TGTGCCAGCAGTTCTCCGGGACAGGGGGTCTATGGCTACACCTTC	CASSSPGQGVYGYTF
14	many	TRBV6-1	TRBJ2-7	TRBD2	TGTGCCAGCAGAAAGACTAGCGGGGGGTACGAGCAGTACTTC	CASRKTSGGYEQYF
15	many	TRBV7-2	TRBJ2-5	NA	TGTGCCAGCAGCTTAGAGGGGTCCCATGGGGAGACCCAGTACTTC	CASSLEGSHGETQYF
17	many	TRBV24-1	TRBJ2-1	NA	TGTGCCACCAGTGATGCCGACTCCGGGACTTTCTACAATGAGCAGTTCTTC	CATSDADSGTFYNEQFF
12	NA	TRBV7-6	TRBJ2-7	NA	TGTGCCTGTTTGCATGACGAGGTCGAGCAGTACTTC	CACLHDEVEQYF
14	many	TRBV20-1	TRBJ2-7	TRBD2	TGCAGTGCCCCCTTGAATAGCGGGGACTACGAGCAGTACTTC	CSAPLNSGDYEQYF
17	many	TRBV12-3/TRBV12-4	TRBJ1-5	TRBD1	TGTGCCAGCAGTTTAGCGAAGACAGGGGGCCCCAATCAGCCCCAGCATTTT	CASSLAKTGGPNQPQHF
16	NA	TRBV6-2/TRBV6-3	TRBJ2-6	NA	TGTGCCAGCAGTTACTTCCTAGGGACTGGGGCCAACGTCCTGACTTTC	CASSYFLGTGANVLTF
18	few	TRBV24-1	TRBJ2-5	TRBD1	TGTGCCACCAGTGATTCCTTATTGGGACAGGGGGTGCAAGAGACCCAGTACTTC	CATSDSLLGQGVQETQYF
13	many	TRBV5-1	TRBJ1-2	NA	TGCGCCAGCAGCTTGGGTGAATGGAAGGGCTACACCTTC	CASSLGEWKGYTF